This TCR beta chain was profiled in a study of T cell responses to AZD1222 COVID-19 vaccine. Notes on the study in general: Donors were largely white British and mainly female; clonal diversity was possibly underestimated. Baseline seropositivity characterized only a handful of AZD1222 recipients. Increased Spike-specific TCR breadth and depth were observed after two AZD1222 doses.

Details on this clone: The antigen is unknown.

Trimming removed 6 bases from V and 4 bases from J, with 13 bases in between. Germline V lookup: CDR1 SEHNR, CDR2 FQNEAQ (reference sequence). This CDR3 region has 14 residues. TCRdb's copy holds only in-frame clones and misses some; the assay was immunoSEQ multiplex PCR. Of 100,000 or so clones listed, 88% are singletons. This rearrangement joins TRBV7-9 to TRBJ2-1; D possibly uses TRBD1 or TRBD2 (5 bases each). The sequences come from peripheral blood, collected on day 0 of AZD1222 vaccination. This TCR was sampled from an adult in good health. The CDR3 DNA reads as TGTGCCAGCAGTATCCGGGACGTTTACAATGAGCAGTTCTTC. It yields the protein CASSIRDVYNEQFF. Based on the CDR3 plus reference TRBV7-9 and TRBJ2-1, the full variable domain is DTGVSQNPRHKITKRGQNVTFRCDPISEHNRLYWYRQTLGQGPEFLTYFQNEAQLEKSRLLSDRFSAERPKGSFSTLEIQRTEQGDSAMYLCASSIRDVYNEQFFGPGTRLTVL.